The sequence of this T cell receptor beta chain was determined in a study of CD8 T cells in ankylosing spondylitis. Germline CDR1 SGHKS, CDR2 YYEKEE (reference sequence). This CDR3 has 15 amino acids. V lost 4 bases to trimming and J lost 4 bases, with 18 bases between them. Libraries of TCR beta came from quantitative 5'-RACE with molecular barcodes. TCRdb itself ran the 5' RACE reads through MiXCR, one entry per CDR3 protein. This table holds under 150,000 distinct CDR3 sequences, around 8.5% found once. Whole-study results and caveats: Matched ankylosing spondylitis synovial fluid reportedly showed significant enrichment of disease-linked clones.

As to this clonotype: What it recognizes is unknown.

The specimen sequenced was blood, either unsorted or a sorted T cell fraction (not recorded which). The J gene is TRBJ2-7, the V gene TRBV5-5; D call uncertain. The receptor was isolated from a male donor with ankylosing spondylitis or in good health (not recorded which). The CDR3 coding sequence is TGTGCCAGCAGCATCCGACCTGAGGCAAGATACGAGCAGTACTTC. Its translation is CASSIRPEARYEQYF.